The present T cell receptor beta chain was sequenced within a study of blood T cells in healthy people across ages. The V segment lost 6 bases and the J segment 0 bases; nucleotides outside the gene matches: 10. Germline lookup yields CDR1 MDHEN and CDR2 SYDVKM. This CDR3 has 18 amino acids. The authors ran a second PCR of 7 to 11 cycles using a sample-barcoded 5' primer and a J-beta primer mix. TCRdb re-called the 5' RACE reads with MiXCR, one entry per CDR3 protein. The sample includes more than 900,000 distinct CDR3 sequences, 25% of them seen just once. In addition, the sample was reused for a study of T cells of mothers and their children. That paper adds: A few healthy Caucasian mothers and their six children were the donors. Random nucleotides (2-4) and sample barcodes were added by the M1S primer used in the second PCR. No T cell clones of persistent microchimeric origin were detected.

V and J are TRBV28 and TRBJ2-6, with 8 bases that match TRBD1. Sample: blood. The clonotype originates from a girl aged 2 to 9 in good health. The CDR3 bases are TGTGCCAGCAGCCCTGACAGGGGAAGCAGCTCTGGGGCCAACGTCCTGACTTTC. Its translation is CASSPDRGSSSGANVLTF. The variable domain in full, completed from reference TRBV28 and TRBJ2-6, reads DVKVTQSSRYLVKRTGEKVFLECVQDMDHENMFWYRQDPGLGLRLIYFSYDVKMKEKGDIPEGYSVSREKKERFSLILESASTNQTSMYLCASSPDRGSSSGANVLTFGAGSRLTVL.